What follows is one T cell receptor beta chain and its context. Its target antigen remains unknown. There are no base qualities to consult, and no much larger clone falls within one base. The cohort consisted of approximately 690 healthy bone marrow donors. Cohort members were all nominally healthy when sampled, although unrecorded immune exposures were likely present. The donor was CMV seronegative and belonged to the group of 320 or so seronegative cohort members. Each donor provided a peripheral blood sample, and peripheral blood mononuclear cells were used for TCR beta sequencing. Genomic DNA extraction from the blood cell samples was performed with the Qiagen DNeasy Blood Extraction Kit. The data belong to a study of cytomegalovirus exposure and HLA in healthy donors (dated by TCRdb to 2016 to 2017). About the full investigation: An earlier analysis of several hundred of the donors reported 250 to 300 Gb of sequence data and roughly 100 million unique TCR beta sequences from some 180 million T cells. A later analysis re-examined previously published TCR beta repertoires from roughly 720 donors and added high-resolution HLA genotyping to investigate patterns of TCR occurrence. The number of donors typed differed by locus, with about 629-630 for A, B, C, DRB1 and DQB1, roughly 520 for DQA1, about 610 for DPA1, and approximately 470 for DPB1. To predict cytomegalovirus infection status, the study combined high-throughput TCR immunosequencing, statistical association of individual TCRs with disease status, and machine learning. Approximately 330 gigabases of sequencing data and approximately 92 million unique TCR sequences made up an early release that covered approximately 650 HLA-typed donors. Donor age, sex, ethnicity and CMV serostatus were compiled alongside the repertoire data. Rather than using new phenotypic data, the later analysis identified candidate immune exposures from TCR beta sequences and from how often those sequences occurred across donors. Among over 350 genotyped donors of the cohort, an average of around 240,000 unique TCR beta nucleotide sequences were sequenced per donor, roughly 20% of them non-productive. The study aimed to test whether cataloging public T cell receptors could reveal signatures of past pathogen exposure. Genome-wide SNP genotypes for about 60% of the roughly 700 donors were used in a later genetic analysis, which treated that subset as a discovery cohort. Among the roughly 430 genotyped donors, around 81% belonged to the genetic ancestry cluster associated with self-reported Caucasian donors. Every discovery cohort repertoire had been produced on one sequencing platform. Because of strong linkage in the cohort, roughly five DR-DQ haplotypes were treated as single units for association and clustering. Using immunosequencing, the study profiled T cell repertoires from about 620 subjects and related those repertoires to cytomegalovirus serostatus. In an earlier analysis of more than 550 of the donors, high-throughput TCR beta sequencing was used to judge whether each TCR beta V gene segment behaved as functional or pseudogenic. HLA typing covered class I and class II loci at four-digit resolution. Along with the approximately 650-subject first cohort, a separate validation cohort of over 90 different subjects was used.

Overall results and qualifications from the work: In a later genetic analysis, fewer N-insertions in productive TCRs were reported among donors in an Asian-associated ancestry cluster than the roughly 640-donor mean. A group of highly shared sequence variants was considered likely to be a technical artifact of the sequencing pipeline. A later analysis found that HLA-associated TCR beta chains were more clonally expanded and had lower generation probabilities than equally common non-associated chains. Three of the identified cytomegalovirus-associated TCR beta chains were confirmed in vitro to be specific for cytomegalovirus antigens. For the cohort, immune exposure information was limited to CMV serostatus. Most CMV-associated TCR beta chains appeared to be HLA-restricted in a later analysis, and the HLA associations seemed to be driven largely by CMV exposure. Because HLA typing was unavailable for some donors at each locus, only the typed subset was used in association tests. Because counts were too low, approximately 18 rarely observed V segments, including chromosome 9 orphons, were excluded from the earlier analysis of around 640 of the donors. Most TCR sequences were seen in very few donors, while some public TCRs were found in many individuals. A further reported finding was that TCR beta sequences accurately predicted the HLA-A and HLA-B alleles for most subjects in the first cohort. In a later analysis, 16,951 TCR beta sequences were associated with specific HLA alleles at a false discovery rate of 0.05. Linkage disequilibrium might explain the correlated functional status among segregating V segments, but an unknown experimental factor could not be ruled out. The 87-base-pair reads could not distinguish some IMGT-functional V segments, including TRBV6-2 and TRBV6-3, so those segments were excluded. A later analysis found that TCR association rates varied across HLA loci, with DRB1 alleles showing the most associated TCRs and HLA-C alleles the fewest. According to the authors, the approach could potentially be generalized to other disease states and immunological phenotypes. According to a later analysis, parvovirus B19, influenza, CMV and Epstein-Barr virus appeared linked to several top co-occurrence clusters. Sequencing depth was assumed to be roughly uniform across donors in the presence/absence analyses, though that assumption may not hold. Only TCR beta chains were sequenced in this cohort, and the absence of alpha or paired-chain data limited detectable features. When HLA alleles, especially DR and DQ, strongly co-occurred, TCR associations were difficult to assign to individual alleles. In the study, about 150 TCR beta chains were listed as associated with cytomegalovirus. In an earlier analysis of fewer than 750 of the donors, most TCR beta V segments were observed in productive rearrangements about 90% or about 30% of the time, broadly matching IMGT annotations. A later genetic analysis associated a missense DCLRE1C variant with V-gene and J-gene trimming of TCR beta chains, and an independent cohort replicated the association. In both the original and validation cohorts, the classifier was reported to diagnose cytomegalovirus status with high specificity and sensitivity.

The CDR3 starts with the cysteine, ends with the phenylalanine, and has 11 residues. Solely the CDR3 DNA is kept, with 33 bases framed from the first base. Reading the germline V gene (reference sequence) gives CDR1 DFQATT and CDR2 SNEGSKA. V and J are truncated by 7 bases and 3 bases respectively, leaving an intervening sequence of 9 bases. Preparation of the library involved the immunoSEQ multiplex PCR assay. For the multiplex PCR, a mixture combining 60 forward primers for TCR Vbeta segments and 13 reverse primers for TCR Jbeta segments was used. The CDR3 region of rearranged TCR beta genes was amplified from genomic DNA with a multiplex PCR assay. On the Illumina HiSeq System, the amplified TCR beta libraries were sequenced as 87-base-pair reads. As for how the authors treated the data: In a later analysis, around 80 million unique TCR beta chains were counted across the approximately 670 repertoires, and roughly 11 million of these chains were shared by at least two donors. Raw reads were error-corrected and collapsed into unique sequences with a nearest-neighbor algorithm that merged closely related sequences to remove PCR and sequencing errors. CDR3 sequences were aligned to IMGT reference sequences to assign V, D and J gene segments. For a sequence to be retained, at least a six-nucleotide match to both a V gene segment and a J gene segment was required. A rearrangement counted as productive if the CDR3 had no stop codons and remained in frame with V and J, and every other rearrangement counted as non-productive. CDR3 was defined according to IMGT convention as the region running from the second conserved V-encoded cysteine to the conserved J-encoded phenylalanine. In an earlier analysis of more than 550 of the donors, sequences lacking an unambiguous match to a single V gene segment were excluded. An earlier analysis of 587 of the donors called V segments functional above 56.7% productive rearrangements and segregating when the between-donor standard deviation exceeded 5%. A statistical classification framework was built for diagnosing cytomegalovirus status from the catalog of TCR beta chain sequences. A later analysis assigned V and J genes by comparing TCR nucleotide sequences with IMGT/GENE-DB human TR gene sequences. Using the TCRdist pipeline, a later analysis assigned CDR3 sequences along with most-parsimonious VDJ recombination scenarios. A later analysis defined each TCR beta chain by its CDR3 amino acid sequence plus V-gene family, and excluded reads lacking a unique V-gene family. As a way to deal with suspected cross-contamination and a sequencing artifact, a later analysis dropped roughly 600 nucleotide sequences that were highly shared and had low generation probability. In a later analysis, a clonal expansion index for each public chain was calculated from normalized within-repertoire ranks of inferred template counts. In a later analysis, generation probabilities were computed using a VDJ recombination model fitted to out-of-frame rearrangements, and the results were checked against IGoR. A later analysis scored TCR-TCR, TCR-HLA and TCR-CMV co-occurrence with hypergeometric tests, applying a repertoire-size bias correction to TCR pairs. In a later analysis, false discovery rates were estimated by permuting HLA or CMV assignments 20 times. A later analysis grouped co-occurring TCRs with DBSCAN, adding TCRdist sequence similarity when clustering within HLA-allele-positive subsets. Repertoires with fewer than 30,000 or more than 120,000 public chains were left out of co-occurrence clustering, as were five repertoires with anomalous nucleotide sharing. TCRdb took over this immuneACCESS table, retaining in-frame rearrangements with V and J assigned. Such tables are incomplete; in checked studies, under half of the missing clones stem from an unresolved V gene, and the remainder is unexplained. From that table come the V and J calls and clone size; the DNA was used to work out D and trimming. A total of approximately 150,000 clones appear in this sample, 70% to 80% of them only once. About 4.5% of the sample goes to the ten largest clones.

This TCR was sampled from a man aged 40-49 years in good health and CMV-seronegative. The V and J segments used are TRBV20-1 and TRBJ1-1; the D gene lacks a confident call. Material: PBMCs. The bases are TGCAGTGGATCGAGGGACACTGAAGCTTTCTTT. Its product reads: CSGSRDTEAFF.